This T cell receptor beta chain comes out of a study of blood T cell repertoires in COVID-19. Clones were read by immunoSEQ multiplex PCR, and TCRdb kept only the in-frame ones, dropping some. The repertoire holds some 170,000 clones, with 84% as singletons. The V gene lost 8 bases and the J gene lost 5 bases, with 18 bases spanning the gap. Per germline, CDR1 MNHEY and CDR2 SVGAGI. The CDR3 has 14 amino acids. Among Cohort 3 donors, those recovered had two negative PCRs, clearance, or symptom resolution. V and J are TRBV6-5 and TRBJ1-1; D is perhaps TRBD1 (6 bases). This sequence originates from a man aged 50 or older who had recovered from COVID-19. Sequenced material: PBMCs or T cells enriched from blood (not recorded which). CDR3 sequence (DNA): TGTGCCAGCGGAGATTACAGGGACGGAACTGAAGCTTTCTTT. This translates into CASGDYRDGTEAFF.